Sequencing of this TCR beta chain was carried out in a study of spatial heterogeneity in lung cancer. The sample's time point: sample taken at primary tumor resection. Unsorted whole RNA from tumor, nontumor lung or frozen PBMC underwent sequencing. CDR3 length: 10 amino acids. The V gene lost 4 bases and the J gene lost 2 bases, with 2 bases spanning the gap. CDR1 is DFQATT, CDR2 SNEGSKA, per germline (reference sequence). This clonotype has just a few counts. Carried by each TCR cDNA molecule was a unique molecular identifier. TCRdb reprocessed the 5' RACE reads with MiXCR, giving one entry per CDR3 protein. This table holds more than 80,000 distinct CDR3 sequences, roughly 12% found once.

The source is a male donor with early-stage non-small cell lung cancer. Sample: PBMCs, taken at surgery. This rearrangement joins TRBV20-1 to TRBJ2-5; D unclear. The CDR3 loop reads CSAMQETQYF. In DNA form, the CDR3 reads TGCAGTGCTATGCAAGAGACCCAGTACTTC.